The 10 T cell receptor beta chains presented below share a single source sample, sequenced in a study of radiotherapy plus CTLA-4 blockade in lung cancer. Clones were sequenced by immunoSEQ multiplex PCR, and TCRdb holds only the in-frame ones, with some missing. The sample contains tens of thousands of clones, more than 75% of which appear only once. The sample here was peripheral blood, taken from a patient treated with radiotherapy plus ipilimumab. All receptors derive from a human donor with non-small cell lung cancer who had stable disease on radiotherapy plus ipilimumab.

The gene calls are TRBV7-2 and TRBJ1-5, with D hard to call. The CDR3 totals 15 residues. Germline CDR1 and CDR2: SGHTA and FQGNSA. The V gene lost 1 base and the J gene lost 4 bases, with 11 bases spanning the gap. This CDR3 reads CASSLGRGENQPQHF. CDR3 nucleotide sequence: TGTGCCAGCAGCTTAGGACGGGGAGAGAATCAGCCCCAGCATTTT.

The chain has TRBV7-3 and TRBJ2-5, with 9 bases identical to TRBD2. The CDR3 is 15 amino acids. J gave up 5 bases and V 3 bases, and 7 bases lay outside the gene matches. CDR1 is SGHTA and CDR2 is FQGTGA in the germline V gene. For the CDR3, the DNA is TGTGCCAGCAGCTTTGGTAGCGGGAGCGGGGAGACCCAGTACTTC. As protein: CASSFGSGSGETQYF.

V is TRBV9 and J is TRBJ2-2, with a tentative D call TRBD2 (7 bases). The CDR3 runs to 15 residues. Germline V gene lookup returns CDR1 SGDLS and CDR2 YYNGEE. V lost 0 bases and J lost 4, with 10 bases in between. CDR3 sequence reads: CASSVGGGPTGELFF. DNA for the CDR3: TGTGCCAGCAGCGTAGGCGGGGGCCCCACCGGGGAGCTGTTTTTT.

The genes are TRBV7-3 and TRBJ2-2; 14 bases align to TRBD2. In germline, CDR1 is SGHTA, CDR2 FQGTGA. This CDR3 comprises 14 residues. V gave up 10 bases and J gave up 8 bases; unmatched junction bases: 6. As DNA, the CDR3 is TGTGCCACTTCCGGGACTAGCGGGAGTGGGGAGCTGTTTTTT. Translated: CATSGTSGSGELFF.

V is TRBV7-2 and J is TRBJ1-3; D is undetermined. CDR1 is SGHTA and CDR2 is FQGNSA in the germline V gene. The CDR3 loop spans 15 amino acids. Between the trimmed V and J ends, which lost 0 bases and 2 bases, there was a span of 8 bases. The CDR3 loop is CASSLADNPGNTIYF. The CDR3 DNA is TGTGCCAGCAGCTTAGCCGATAACCCTGGAAACACCATATATTTT. The full variable domain, in which reference TRBV7-2 and TRBJ1-3 provide the parts outside the CDR3, is GAGVSQSPSNKVTEKGKDVELRCDPISGHTALYWYRQSLGQGLEFLIYFQGNSAPDKSGLPSDRFSAERTGGSVSTLTIQRTQQEDSAVYLCASSLADNPGNTIYFGEGSWLTVV.

The J gene is TRBJ2-7, the V gene TRBV7-2, with D uncertain. V shed 2 bases and J shed 2 bases, with 10 bases lying between them. This CDR3 is 14 amino acids long. Germline CDR1 reads SGHTA; CDR2 reads FQGNSA. This chain's CDR3 is CASSLMVYTYEQYF. Written as DNA, the CDR3 is TGTGCCAGCAGCTTAATGGTTTACACCTACGAGCAGTACTTC.

With respect to this clone: The junction differs from germline at one of its ends, possibly a read error. The genes are TRBV30 and TRBJ1-2; D ambiguous. The length of the CDR3 is 12 residues. Looked up from germline, CDR1 is GTSNPN and CDR2 is SVGIG (reference sequence). CDR3 nucleotides: TGTGCCTGGGGTGTTGCGCCAGATGGCTACACCTTC. Protein: CAWGVAPDGYTF. Based on the CDR3 plus reference TRBV30 and TRBJ1-2, the full variable domain is SQTIHQWPATLVQPVGSPLSLECTVEGTSNPNLYWYRQAAGRGLQLLFYSVGIGQISSEVPQNLSASRPQDRQFILSSKKLLLSDSGFYLCAWGVAPDGYTFGSGTRLTVV.

The chain recombines TRBV9 with TRBJ2-1; D assignment may be TRBD1 or TRBD2 (5 bases each). Germline CDR1 SGDLS, CDR2 YYNGEE. Trimming pared 7 bases from V and 8 bases from J, leaving 13 bases between. This CDR3 contains 12 residues. CDR3 sequence reads: CASGWGFDEQFF. The DNA of the CDR3 is TGTGCCAGCGGGTGGGGGTTCGATGAGCAGTTCTTC.

CDR3 coding DNA: TGTGCCACCAGCAGATTACAGGGGGGCAATCAGCCCCAGCATTTT. Its protein product is CATSRLQGGNQPQHF. The chain links TRBV15 to TRBJ1-5; TRBD1 aligns across 8 bases. Germline lookup yields CDR1 LNHNV and CDR2 YYDKDF (reference sequence). Losses at the gene ends were 2 bases for V and 2 bases for J; bases not matched to a gene: 2. This CDR3 has 15 amino acids.

This rearrangement joins TRBV27 to TRBJ1-5; 7 nucleotides align to TRBD1. The CDR3 length is 14 residues. The germline V gene has CDR1 MNHEY and CDR2 SMNVEV (reference sequence). The V gene end was trimmed by 5 bases and the J gene end by 7 bases; junction bases not matched to a gene: 8. The CDR3 DNA sequence: TGTGCCAGCAGTATCCGACAGGGCCGCCAGCCCCAGCATTTT. Amino acid sequence: CASSIRQGRQPQHF.